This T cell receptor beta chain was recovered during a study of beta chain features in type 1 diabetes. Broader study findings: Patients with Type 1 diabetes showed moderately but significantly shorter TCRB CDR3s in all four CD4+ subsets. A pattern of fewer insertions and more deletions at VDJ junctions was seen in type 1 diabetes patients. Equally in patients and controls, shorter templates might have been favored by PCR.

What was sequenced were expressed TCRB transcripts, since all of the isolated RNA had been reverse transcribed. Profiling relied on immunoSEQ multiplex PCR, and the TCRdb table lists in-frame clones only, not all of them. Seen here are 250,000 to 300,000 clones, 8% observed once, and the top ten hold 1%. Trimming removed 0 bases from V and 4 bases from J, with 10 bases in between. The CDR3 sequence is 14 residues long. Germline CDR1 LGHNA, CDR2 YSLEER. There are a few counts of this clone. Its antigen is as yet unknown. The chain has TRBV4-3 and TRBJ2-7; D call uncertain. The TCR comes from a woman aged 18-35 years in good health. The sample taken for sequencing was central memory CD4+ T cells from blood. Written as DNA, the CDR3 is TGCGCCAGCAGCCAAGATCTTCGTCCGTACGAGCAGTACTTC. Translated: CASSQDLRPYEQYF.